The entry below describes one TCR beta chain. What it recognizes is unknown. This record belongs to a study of T cells in Graves' hyperthyroidism and ophthalmopathy. Study conclusions and caveats: Appearing also in blood were most of the thyroid clonotypes expanded above 0.001.

RNA transcripts yielded amplified TCR beta CDR3 regions. First-round RT-PCR targeting the TCR CDR3 was performed with the HTBI primer set. From the multiplex PCR reads, TCRdb called clonotypes with MiXCR, one entry per CDR3 protein. The sample holds roughly 630,000 distinct CDR3 sequences, approximately 15% seen once. The sample taken for sequencing was blood. The clonotype comes from a woman in her twenties or thirties with Graves' hyperthyroidism.

Here the CDR3 DNA reads TGCGCCAGCAGCTTGCAGGGTGGGGGCACCGGGGAGCTGTTTTTT. This sequence encodes CASSLQGGGTGELFF. The rearrangement links TRBV5-1 to TRBJ2-2; D may correspond to TRBD1 or TRBD2 (5 bases each). The CDR3 loop spans 15 amino acids. V gave up 1 base and J gave up 4 bases, with 11 bases separating them. Per the germline V gene, CDR1 is SGHRS and CDR2 is YFSETQ.